One and the same sample provided the 22 T cell receptor beta chains below, sequenced in a study of control samples from healthy donors and cancer patients. TCRdb's copy holds only in-frame clones and misses some; the assay was immunoSEQ multiplex PCR. This table has some 200,000 clones, roughly 91% appearing once. The sequenced material came from blood. All receptors come from a woman in her 30s in good health.

For this clone: Other DNA sequences in this sample translate to the same CDR3. The gene calls are TRBV12-3 or TRBV12-4 and TRBJ2-3, with no clear D. The CDR3 sequence is 11 residues long. V was pared by 6 bases and J by 6 bases, with 7 bases between. The CDR3 DNA is TGTGCCAGCAGCCTAGGGGATACGCAGTATTTT. Translated: CASSLGDTQYF.

J is TRBJ1-5 and V is TRBV5-5, with a possible D match to TRBD1 (6 bases). V lost 0 bases and J lost 1, with 14 bases in between. The CDR3 is 17 amino acids. The V gene's germline CDR1 is SGHKS and CDR2 YYEKEE (reference sequence). The CDR3 sequence is CASSLGVMGASNQPQHF. The DNA of the CDR3 is TGTGCCAGCAGCTTGGGAGTAATGGGGGCGAGCAATCAGCCCCAGCATTTT.

The chain joins TRBV24-1 to TRBJ2-5; D perhaps matches TRBD1 (6 bases). The germline gives CDR1 KGHDR, CDR2 SFDVKD. The V gene lost 2 bases and the J gene lost 5 bases, with 11 bases spanning the gap. This CDR3 contains 14 residues. DNA for the CDR3: TGTGCCACCAGTGATTCCGGGACACCCGAGACCCAGTACTTC. Protein: CATSDSGTPETQYF.

The chain has TRBV7-3 and TRBJ2-1, with 9 bases fitting TRBD2. The V gene end was trimmed by 2 bases and the J gene end by 4 bases; junction bases not matched to a gene: 6. CDR1 SGHTA and CDR2 FQGTGA come from the germline V gene. CDR3 length equals 16 residues. The CDR3 DNA follows: TGTGCCAGCAGCTTATCTGGTAGCGGGGGATACAATGAGCAGTTCTTC. It is translated as CASSLSGSGGYNEQFF.

The J gene is TRBJ2-7, the V gene TRBV15; 9 nucleotides match TRBD2. CDR3 length equals 14 residues. The ends lost 5 bases at V and 4 bases at J; junction bases unmatched: 6. Per the germline V gene, CDR1 is LNHNV and CDR2 is YYDKDF (reference sequence). The CDR3 sequence: CATSPGTSYYEQYF. The CDR3 DNA is TGTGCCACCAGCCCCGGGACTAGCTATTACGAGCAGTACTTC.

This chain uses TRBV6-4 with TRBJ2-2, with a tentative D call TRBD2 (5 bases). This CDR3 contains 14 residues. Germline CDR1 is MRHNA and CDR2 is SNTAGT. V lost 4 bases, J lost 3 bases, and 9 bases lay in between. CDR3 sequence reads: CASSGGSDTGELFF. In DNA, the CDR3 is TGTGCCAGCAGTGGAGGGAGCGACACCGGGGAGCTGTTTTTT.

The CDR3 is CASSTLAGGPKNIQYF. The CDR3 coding sequence is TGTGCCAGCAGCACCCTAGCGGGAGGTCCCAAAAACATTCAGTACTTC. The chain carries TRBV3-1 (or the pseudogene TRBV3-2) and TRBJ2-4; 11 bases match TRBD2. The CDR3 contains 16 residues. Germline V gene data show CDR1 as LGHDT and CDR2 as YNNKEL (reference sequence). Trimming at V came to 5 bases and at J to 2 bases, leaving 5 bases not matched to a gene.

V and J are TRBV19 and TRBJ1-4; possibly TRBD1 for D (5 bases). V lost 4 bases and J 6 bases, leaving 9 bases between the germline ends. CDR1 is LNHDA and CDR2 is SQIVND in the germline V gene (reference sequence). The CDR3 runs to 13 residues. CDR3 DNA sequence: TGTGCCAGTAGTAGGCCAGGGTATGAAAAACTGTTTTTT. Amino acids: CASSRPGYEKLFF.

This clone was picked up one time. Other DNA variants within this sample encode the same CDR3. The chain carries TRBV11-3 and TRBJ1-1; maybe TRBD1 (5 bases). V was trimmed by 1 base and J by 5 bases, leaving 8 bases between them. This CDR3 region has 13 residues. CDR1 is SGHNT, CDR2 YENEEA, per germline. The DNA for the CDR3 is TGTGCCAGCAGCTTAGGGCGGGGGACTGAAGCTTTCTTT. It specifies CASSLGRGTEAFF.

This sequence joins TRBV10-3 and TRBJ1-5; perhaps TRBD1 as D (6 bases). The CDR3 sequence is 15 residues long. Per the germline V gene, CDR1 is ENHRY and CDR2 is SYGVKD. V lost 7 bases, J lost 0 bases, and 13 bases lay in between. The CDR3 protein is CAIKATGYSNQPQHF. The CDR3 region has the DNA TGTGCCATCAAGGCGACAGGTTATAGCAATCAGCCCCAGCATTTT.

The V call is TRBV6-5, the J call TRBJ2-2; 8 bases align to TRBD1. V shed 7 bases, J shed 4 bases, and the junction held 8 bases outside the gene matches. Germline CDR1 is MNHEY and CDR2 is SVGAGI. This CDR3 is 15 amino acids long. The CDR3 DNA reads as TGTGCCAGCACCAGGGTCAGGGGGCTCACCGGGGAGCTGTTTTTT. This gives the protein CASTRVRGLTGELFF.

The chain links TRBV6-1 to TRBJ1-4; TRBD1 matches 10 bases. The CDR3 is made up of 14 amino acids. Germline loops: CDR1 MNHNS, CDR2 SASEGT. Trimming took 1 base from V and 11 from J; bases not matched to a gene: 4. The CDR3 region is CASSEGTGGEKLFF. CDR3 coding DNA: TGTGCCAGCAGTGAAGGGACAGGGGGGGAGAAACTGTTTTTT.

Concerning this clone itself: The sample has other DNA sequences that encode this CDR3 too. The V call is TRBV6-1, the J call TRBJ2-3; TRBD1 agrees at 9 bases. CDR3 length: 15 residues. Germline CDR1 MNHNS, CDR2 SASEGT. V lost 2 bases to trimming and J lost 3 bases; unmatched junction nucleotides: 3. The CDR3 protein is CASSEPGQGTDTQYF. CDR3 coding DNA: TGTGCCAGCAGTGAACCGGGACAGGGAACAGATACGCAGTATTTT.

This rearrangement joins TRBV19 to TRBJ1-2, with D possibly matching TRBD1 (5 bases). There are 13 residues in the CDR3. Germline CDR1 reads LNHDA; CDR2 reads SQIVND (reference sequence). V lost 4 bases and J 0 bases, leaving 6 bases between the germline ends. The CDR3 nucleotides are TGTGCCAGTAGTAAGACAGCTAACTATGGCTACACCTTC. Its translation is CASSKTANYGYTF.

The chain has TRBV20-1 and TRBJ2-1; no definite D call. Germline V gives CDR1 DFQATT, CDR2 SNEGSKA (reference sequence). V dropped 3 bases and J dropped 7 bases, with 7 bases sitting between them. This CDR3 spans 11 amino acids. DNA of the CDR3: TGCAGTGCTAGTACCCGGAATGAGCAGTTCTTC. It translates to CSASTRNEQFF.

The V and J genes are TRBV27 and TRBJ2-3; D gene uncertain. CDR1 is MNHEY and CDR2 is SMNVEV in the germline V gene (reference sequence). This CDR3 comprises 14 residues. Trimming left V 3 bases short and J 2 bases short, with 9 bases between. The DNA for the CDR3 is TGTGCCAGCAGTTTGGCGCTAGTCACAGATACGCAGTATTTT. Translating gives CASSLALVTDTQYF.

This clone showed up just a few times. The chain joins TRBV5-4 to TRBJ1-1; 10 nucleotides align to TRBD1. Germline V lookup: CDR1 SGHNT, CDR2 YYREEE (reference sequence). The CDR3 spans 17 residues. V lost 0 bases to trimming and J lost 4 bases; unmatched junction nucleotides: 9. In DNA form, the CDR3 reads TGTGCCAGCAGCTTGGGGACAGGGGGTAGAAGGGGCACTGAAGCTTTCTTT. Translated, it gives CASSLGTGGRRGTEAFF.

In its sample, this clone was seen many times. This chain links TRBV5-1 with TRBJ2-7; 10 bases align to TRBD2. V shed 0 bases, J shed 1 base, and the junction held 4 bases outside the gene matches. Germline CDR1 reads SGHRS; CDR2 reads YFSETQ. This CDR3 spans 16 amino acids. The CDR3 DNA follows: TGCGCCAGCAGCTTGGGGCTAGCGGGGGAATCCTACGAGCAGTACTTC. This encodes CASSLGLAGESYEQYF.

The rearrangement links TRBV18 to TRBJ2-7, with TRBD1 matching 7 bases. This CDR3 spans 13 amino acids. Germline V gene lookup returns CDR1 KGHSH and CDR2 LQKENI. Unmatched junction bases numbered 3, after V lost 3 bases and J lost 4 bases. CDR3: CASSPGTEYEQYF. CDR3 sequence (DNA): TGTGCCAGCTCACCGGGGACAGAGTACGAGCAGTACTTC.

The chain combines TRBV19 with TRBJ2-6; possible D gene TRBD1, 5 bases. From germline, CDR1 is LNHDA and CDR2 SQIVND (reference sequence). V lost 5 bases, J lost 3 bases, and 11 bases lay in between. This CDR3 contains 15 residues. The CDR3 DNA sequence: TGTGCCAGTAGTGCTACAGGTGGTGGGGCCAACGTCCTGACTTTC. It yields the protein CASSATGGGANVLTF. Full variable domain (outside the CDR3, taken from reference TRBV19 and TRBJ2-6): DGGITQSPKYLFRKEGQNVTLSCEQNLNHDAMYWYRQDPGQGLRLIYYSQIVNDFQKGDIAEGYSVSREKKESFPLTVTSAQKNPTAFYLCASSATGGGANVLTFGAGSRLTVL.

The chain joins TRBV10-2 to TRBJ2-7; D is unclear. Germline V lookup: CDR1 WSHSY, CDR2 SAAADI. This CDR3 region has 11 residues. The germline V and J ends were trimmed by 3 bases and 4 bases, with 4 bases remaining between them. The CDR3 DNA is TGCGCCAGCAGTGACGGGTACGAGCAGTACTTC. Translation gives CASSDGYEQYF.

The chain employs TRBV19 and TRBJ1-2; the match to TRBD1 covers 11 bases. There are 15 residues in the CDR3. Looked up from germline, CDR1 is LNHDA and CDR2 is SQIVND (reference sequence). V shed 5 bases and J 3 bases; nucleotides not matched to a gene: 5. The CDR3 DNA reads as TGTGCCAGTAGTCCGGGACAGGGGGATTACTATGGCTACACCTTC. Translating it yields CASSPGQGDYYGYTF.